This paragraph reports one T cell receptor beta chain. Its cognate antigen is unknown. A junction end diverges from the germline sequence, so it may reflect a read error. This sample was taken from a study of cytomegalovirus exposure and HLA in healthy donors. Findings of the study overall: Fewer N-insertions than the 666-donor mean were reportedly shown by an Asian-associated ancestry cluster in a later analysis.

Germline V gene lookup returns CDR1 LGHNT and CDR2 FRNRAP. CDR3 length: 12 residues. The PCR had 60 Vbeta and 13 Jbeta primers. Here immunoSEQ multiplex PCR was the method, and the copy in TCRdb shows in-frame clones only, minus some. The table has 100,000 or so clones, about 79% seen once. This clonotype originated in a man aged 45 to 65 in good health and CMV-seropositive. The sequencing sample was made of PBMCs. The V and J genes are TRBV12-5 and TRBJ2-3; 7 nucleotides line up with TRBD1. The CDR3 nucleotides read TGTGCTAGTGCCTCGTCAAGGGGGACAGCGGATTTT. Protein product: CASASSRGTADF.